The 16 T cell receptor beta chains below all came from one sample that was sequenced in a study of blood T cell repertoires in COVID-19. Assay: immunoSEQ multiplex PCR; the TCRdb copy retains only in-frame clones and omits some. The sample records about 180,000 clones, over 70% being singletons. Sequenced material: PBMCs or T cells enriched from blood (not recorded which). These receptors were collected from a man in his 60s who had been exposed to COVID-19.

The V gene is TRBV11-3, the J gene TRBJ2-2; 9 bases align to TRBD2. The CDR3 runs to 15 residues. Trimming at V came to 5 bases and at J to 5 bases, leaving 6 bases not matched to a gene. CDR1 is SGHNT and CDR2 is YENEEA in the germline V gene. This CDR3 is CASSQMAGGTGELFF. CDR3 bases: TGTGCCAGCAGCCAGATGGCGGGAGGGACCGGGGAGCTGTTTTTT.

The chain couples TRBV24-1 to TRBJ1-4; 9 bases map to TRBD1. J was trimmed by 8 bases and V by 3 bases; bases with no gene match: 6. This CDR3 has 15 residues. Germline lookup yields CDR1 KGHDR and CDR2 SFDVKD. CDR3 residues: CATSDTGDREEKLFF. The CDR3 nucleotides read TGTGCCACCAGTGATACAGGGGACAGGGAAGAAAAACTGTTTTTT.

The genes are TRBV19 and TRBJ1-2; TRBD1 agrees at 11 bases. The CDR3 runs to 16 residues. V shed 7 bases, J shed 6 bases, and the junction held 13 bases outside the gene matches. CDR1 LNHDA and CDR2 SQIVND come from the germline V gene (reference sequence). In DNA form, the CDR3 reads TGTGCCAGTACCACACGACCCCGGGACAGGGGGAATGGCTACACCTTC. Translating gives CASTTRPRDRGNGYTF.

The rearrangement links TRBV7-8 to TRBJ1-6, with D uncertain. The CDR3 extends over 15 amino acids. Germline V gene data show CDR1 as SGHVS and CDR2 as FQNEAQ. V was pared by 5 bases and J by 8 bases, with 16 bases between. The CDR3 DNA reads as TGTGCCAGCAGCCGTGGGAGAGGGAGTGATTCACCCCTCCACTTT. Translated, it gives CASSRGRGSDSPLHF. The whole variable domain, filled in from reference TRBV7-8 and TRBJ1-6, reads GAGVSQSPRYKVAKRGQDVALRCDPISGHVSLFWYQQALGQGPEFLTYFQNEAQLDKSGLPSDRFFAERPEGSVSTLKIQRTQQEDSAVYLCASSRGRGSDSPLHFGNGTRLTVT.

The rearrangement joins TRBV3-1 (or the pseudogene TRBV3-2) to TRBJ2-7; possible D gene TRBD1, 5 bases. Germline values: CDR1 LGHDT, CDR2 YNNKEL (reference sequence). V lost 1 base and J 6 bases, leaving 19 bases between the germline ends. This CDR3 region has 16 residues. The CDR3 reads CASSQANPAGSGEQYF. The CDR3 DNA reads as TGTGCCAGCAGCCAAGCGAATCCGGCAGGGTCGGGCGAGCAGTACTTC.

V is TRBV5-1 and J is TRBJ2-2; TRBD2 aligns across 7 bases. Per germline, CDR1 SGHRS and CDR2 YFSETQ. Trimming cost V 4 bases and J 3 bases; bases outside gene matches: 3. The CDR3 has 14 residues. This CDR3 is CASSSGAYTGELFF. The CDR3 DNA reads as TGCGCCAGCAGCAGCGGGGCTTACACCGGGGAGCTGTTTTTT.

This clone was recorded only once. The rearrangement joins TRBV12-5 to TRBJ2-3, with no clear D. The CDR3 sequence is 17 residues long. V lost 0 bases and J 3 bases, leaving 16 bases between the germline ends. Germline CDR1 and CDR2: LGHNT and FRNRAP. Written as DNA, the CDR3 is TGTGCTAGTGGTTTGGTTCTGACGGCCGCGGCAACAGATACGCAGTATTTT. Its translation: CASGLVLTAAATDTQYF.

The chain links TRBV19 to TRBJ1-3; D is perhaps TRBD1 (5 bases). The ends were cut back, 2 bases at V and 4 bases at J, with 12 bases in the middle. CDR1 LNHDA and CDR2 SQIVND come from the germline V gene (reference sequence). The CDR3 sequence is 15 residues long. The CDR3 here is CASSIPGLNGNTIYF. The CDR3 nucleotides are TGTGCCAGTAGTATACCAGGGCTAAACGGAAACACCATATATTTT.

V is TRBV4-2 and J is TRBJ1-6, with 9 bases fitting TRBD1. J was trimmed by 1 base and V by 4 bases; bases with no gene match: 17. Germline V gene data show CDR1 as LGHNA and CDR2 as YNFKEQ. The CDR3 has 21 residues. As DNA, the CDR3 is TGTGCCAGCAGCCGCAATCCGGGACAGGGATTAAGGAGTTCCTATAATTCACCCCTCCACTTT. Translation: CASSRNPGQGLRSSYNSPLHF.

This chain joins TRBV15 and TRBJ1-2; 8 bases line up with TRBD1. V lost 1 base and J lost 4; bases outside the gene matches: 5. The CDR3 runs to 15 residues. Germline V gene sequence: CDR1 LNHNV, CDR2 YYDKDF (reference sequence). The CDR3 loop reads CATSRGSQGVYGYTF. The DNA for the CDR3 is TGTGCCACCAGCAGAGGTTCACAGGGGGTCTATGGCTACACCTTC.

This sequence joins TRBV2 and TRBJ2-7, with D maybe TRBD2 (5 bases). The germline V gene encodes CDR1 SNHLY and CDR2 FYNNEI. The V gene lost 8 bases and the J gene lost 5 bases, with 16 bases spanning the gap. The CDR3 has 13 residues. This CDR3 is CASLGSLLDEQYF. Written as DNA, the CDR3 is TGTGCCAGCTTAGGGAGCCTCCTTGACGAGCAGTACTTC.

V and J are TRBV16 and TRBJ1-5, with 8 bases lining up with TRBD1. CDR1 KGHSY and CDR2 FQNENV come from the germline V gene. The CDR3 totals 17 residues. With 1 base clipped from V and 0 bases from J, the junction kept 5 bases outside the gene matches. The CDR3 loop reads CASSQYGTGFSNQPQHF. The CDR3 nucleotides are TGTGCCAGCAGCCAATACGGGACAGGATTTAGCAATCAGCCCCAGCATTTT.

This chain links TRBV5-1 with TRBJ2-3, with TRBD2 matching over 7 bases. Trimming at V came to 4 bases and at J to 4 bases, leaving 15 bases not matched to a gene. The CDR3 spans 17 residues. Germline V gene sequence: CDR1 SGHRS, CDR2 YFSETQ. This CDR3 reads CASSPVQTSWPPDTQYF. The CDR3 region has the DNA TGCGCCAGCAGCCCGGTACAGACTAGCTGGCCCCCAGATACGCAGTATTTT.

CDR3 region: CASSLRGGANVLTF. CDR3 coding DNA: TGTGCCAGCAGCTTACGGGGTGGGGCCAACGTCCTGACTTTC. The rearrangement uses TRBV5-4 and TRBJ2-6, with D possibly matching TRBD2 (5 bases). The CDR3 is made up of 14 amino acids. Germline lookup yields CDR1 SGHNT and CDR2 YYREEE (reference sequence). The germline V and J ends were trimmed by 2 bases and 3 bases, with 6 bases remaining between them.

This chain joins TRBV9 and TRBJ2-7; perhaps TRBD2 as D (5 bases). The V gene lost 0 bases and the J gene lost 2 bases, with 9 bases spanning the gap. Germline lookup yields CDR1 SGDLS and CDR2 YYNGEE. The CDR3 has 14 amino acids. Here the CDR3 DNA reads TGTGCCAGCAGCGTAGATTGGCGGGCCTACGAGCAGTACTTC. It encodes CASSVDWRAYEQYF.

Concerning this clone: The junction shows a germline mismatch at one end, possibly a read error. J is TRBJ1-1 and V is TRBV5-1, with a tentative D call TRBD1 (6 bases). Germline lookup yields CDR1 SGHRS and CDR2 YFSETQ. This CDR3 is built from 14 residues. The CDR3 nucleotides read TGCGCCAGCAGCCCCAGTGCCCGGGACAAAGCTTTGGTTTTT. Protein: CASSPSARDKALVF.